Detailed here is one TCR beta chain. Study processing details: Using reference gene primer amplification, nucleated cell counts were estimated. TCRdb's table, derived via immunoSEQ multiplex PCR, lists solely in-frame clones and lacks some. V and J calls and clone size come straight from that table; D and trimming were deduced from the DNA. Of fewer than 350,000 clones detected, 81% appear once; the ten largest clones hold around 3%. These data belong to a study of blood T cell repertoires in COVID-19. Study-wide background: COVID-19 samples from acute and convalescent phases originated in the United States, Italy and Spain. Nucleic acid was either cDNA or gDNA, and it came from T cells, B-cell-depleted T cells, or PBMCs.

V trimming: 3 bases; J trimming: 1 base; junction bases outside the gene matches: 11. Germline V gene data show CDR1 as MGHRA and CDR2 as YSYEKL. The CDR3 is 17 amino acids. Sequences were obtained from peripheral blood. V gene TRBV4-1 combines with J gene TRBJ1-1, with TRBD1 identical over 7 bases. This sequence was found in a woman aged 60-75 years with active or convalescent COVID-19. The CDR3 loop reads CASSQDGTASWNTEAFF. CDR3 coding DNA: TGCGCCAGCAGCCAGGACGGGACAGCCTCGTGGAACACTGAAGCTTTCTTT.